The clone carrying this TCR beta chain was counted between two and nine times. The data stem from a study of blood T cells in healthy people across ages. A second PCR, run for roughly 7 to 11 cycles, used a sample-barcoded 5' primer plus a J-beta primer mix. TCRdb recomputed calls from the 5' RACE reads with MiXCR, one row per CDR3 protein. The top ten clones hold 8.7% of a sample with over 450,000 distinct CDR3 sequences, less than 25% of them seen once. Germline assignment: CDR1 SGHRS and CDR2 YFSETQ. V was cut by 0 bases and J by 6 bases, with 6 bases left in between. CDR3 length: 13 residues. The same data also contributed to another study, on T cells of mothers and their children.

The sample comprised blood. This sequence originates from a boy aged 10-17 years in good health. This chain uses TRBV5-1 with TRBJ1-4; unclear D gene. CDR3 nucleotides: TGCGCCAGCAGCTTGGTGGTGGATGAAAAACTGTTTTTT. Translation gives CASSLVVDEKLFF.